This T cell receptor beta chain was identified in a study of blood T cell repertoires in COVID-19. Study information: The origin of the acute and convalescent COVID-19 samples was the United States, Italy and Spain. PBMCs, B-cell-depleted T cells, or T cells were the source of the cDNA or gDNA that made up the material.

The CDR3 is made up of 16 amino acids. CDR1 and CDR2 from the germline V gene are SGHRS and YFSETQ. V was clipped by 3 bases and J by 2 bases; unmatched bases: 3. In the source study's methods: How many nucleated cells were present was estimated from reference gene primer amplification. Assay used: immunoSEQ multiplex PCR; TCRdb lists only in-frame clones, some missing. V, J and clone size were drawn from that table, and D and trimming were deduced from the DNA. The table includes around 160,000 clones, approximately 91% detected once. J is TRBJ2-2 and V is TRBV5-1; 11 positions match TRBD1. The TCR was taken from a man younger than 35 with acute or convalescent COVID-19. Sequencing input: peripheral blood. CDR3: CASSWTGGANTGELFF. DNA for the CDR3: TGCGCCAGCAGCTGGACAGGGGGCGCCAACACCGGGGAGCTGTTTTTT.